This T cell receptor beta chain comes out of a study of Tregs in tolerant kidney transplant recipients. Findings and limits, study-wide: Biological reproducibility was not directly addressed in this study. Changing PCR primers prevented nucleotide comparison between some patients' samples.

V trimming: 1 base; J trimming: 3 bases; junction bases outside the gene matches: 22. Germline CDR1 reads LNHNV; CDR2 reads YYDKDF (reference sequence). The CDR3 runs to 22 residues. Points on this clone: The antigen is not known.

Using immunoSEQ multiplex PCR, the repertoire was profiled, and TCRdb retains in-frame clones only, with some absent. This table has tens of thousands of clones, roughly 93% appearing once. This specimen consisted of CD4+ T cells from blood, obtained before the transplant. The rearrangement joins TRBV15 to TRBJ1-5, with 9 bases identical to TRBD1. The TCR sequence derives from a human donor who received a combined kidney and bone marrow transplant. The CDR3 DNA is TGTGCCACCAGCAGAGGTCCGCGAGGCGGACAGGGGAGCCTCTTTCTCAATCAGCCCCAGCATTTT. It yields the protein CATSRGPRGGQGSLFLNQPQHF. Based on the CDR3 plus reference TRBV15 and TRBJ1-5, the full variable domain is DAMVIQNPRYQVTQFGKPVTLSCSQTLNHNVMYWYQQKSSQAPKLLFHYYDKDFNNEADTPDNFQSRRPNTSFCFLDIRSPGLGDTAMYLCATSRGPRGGQGSLFLNQPQHFGDGTRLSIL.